The 28 T cell receptor beta chains below were found in one sample sequenced in a study of shared clonotypes between healthy human individuals. Positive CCR7 selection of CD45RO-negative cells yielded the naive CD8 cells, and terminally differentiated effector memory CD45RA+ cells were excluded. Assay used: immunoSEQ multiplex PCR; TCRdb lists only in-frame clones, some missing. The profile shows about 580,000 clones, about 98% of them singletons. The sequenced sample was naive CD8+ T cells sorted from blood. The receptors shown here come from a man aged 25-40 years in good health.

The chain is built from TRBV7-6 and TRBJ2-7, with 8 bases aligning to TRBD1. Trimming at V came to 1 base and at J to 2 bases, leaving 1 base not matched to a gene. This CDR3 is 14 amino acids long. Germline CDR1 reads SGHVS; CDR2 reads FNYEAQ. The CDR3 loop reads CASSLGTGTYEQYF. CDR3 nucleotide sequence: TGTGCCAGCAGCTTAGGGACAGGGACCTACGAGCAGTACTTC. The full variable domain, in which reference TRBV7-6 and TRBJ2-7 provide the parts outside the CDR3, is GAGVSQSPRYKVTKRGQDVALRCDPISGHVSLYWYRQALGQGPEFLTYFNYEAQQDKSGLPNDRFSAERPEGSISTLTIQRTEQRDSAMYRCASSLGTGTYEQYFGPGTRLTVT.

This chain joins TRBV6-6 and TRBJ1-4; TRBD1 matches at 9 bases. Germline assignment: CDR1 MNHNY and CDR2 SVGAGI (reference sequence). The CDR3 is made up of 15 amino acids. J lost 6 bases, V lost 6 bases, and 8 bases had no gene match. CDR3 DNA sequence: TGTGCCAGCAGGGGAACAGGGGGCGGAGATGAAAAACTGTTTTTT. This encodes CASRGTGGGDEKLFF.

This chain links TRBV4-1 with TRBJ2-2; no definite D call. This CDR3 comprises 12 residues. V shed 0 bases and J shed 6 bases, with 2 bases lying between them. Germline V CDR1 and CDR2: MGHRA, YSYEKL. As DNA, the CDR3 is TGCGCCAGCAGCCAAGACCCCGGGGAGCTGTTTTTT. Residues: CASSQDPGELFF.

This chain connects TRBV6-5 to TRBJ2-1, with 8 positions matching TRBD1. CDR1 is MNHEY, CDR2 SVGAGI, per germline. The CDR3 has 14 amino acids. V shed 6 bases, J shed 4 bases, and the junction held 5 bases outside the gene matches. The CDR3 coding sequence is TGTGCCAGCAGCGGACAGGGCCCATACAATGAGCAGTTCTTC. Its translation: CASSGQGPYNEQFF.

The chain joins TRBV9 to TRBJ2-3; 7 bases match TRBD2. Per germline, CDR1 SGDLS and CDR2 YYNGEE. The CDR3 has 17 residues. J was trimmed by 3 bases and V by 0 bases; bases with no gene match: 10. The CDR3 DNA reads TGTGCCAGCAGCGTAGCTACGAGTATCGGGAGGACAGATACGCAGTATTTT. This sequence encodes CASSVATSIGRTDTQYF.

CDR3 region: CASSRGAGIYEQYF. CDR3 DNA: TGTGCCAGCAGCCGAGGGGCGGGGATCTACGAGCAGTACTTC. The V gene is TRBV6-5, the J gene TRBJ2-7; possibly TRBD2 for D (6 bases). V was pared by 6 bases and J by 3 bases, with 15 bases between. Germline V lookup: CDR1 MNHEY, CDR2 SVGAGI. The CDR3 covers 14 residues.

This chain uses TRBV29-1 with TRBJ2-6; D is perhaps TRBD1 (5 bases). This CDR3 region has 16 residues. Per the germline V gene, CDR1 is SQVTM and CDR2 is ANQGSEA. The V end lost 4 bases, the J end lost 1 base, and 14 bases lay between the germline ends. Here the CDR3 DNA reads TGCAGCGTTGCCGGACAAGGGGATTCTGGGGCCAACGTCCTGACTTTC. Its protein product is CSVAGQGDSGANVLTF.

The chain couples TRBV7-9 to TRBJ2-7; D unresolved. Germline lookup yields CDR1 SEHNR and CDR2 FQNEAQ (reference sequence). CDR3 length: 14 residues. The ends were cut back, 5 bases at V and 3 bases at J, with 14 bases in the middle. This CDR3 reads CASSPETKNYEQYF. CDR3 DNA sequence: TGTGCCAGCAGCCCAGAGACCAAAAACTACGAGCAGTACTTC.

J is TRBJ2-3 and V is TRBV29-1; perhaps TRBD2 as D (6 bases). This CDR3 comprises 14 residues. Germline CDR1 reads SQVTM; CDR2 reads ANQGSEA. Here the CDR3 reads CSATGTPLSDTQYF. The CDR3 DNA reads as TGCAGTGCAACCGGGACTCCTTTGTCGGATACGCAGTATTTT.

This sequence joins TRBV20-1 and TRBJ1-5, with 7 bases fitting TRBD1. The CDR3 has 11 amino acids. The junction had 8 bases not matched to a gene; V was cut back by 5 bases and J by 13 bases. From germline, CDR1 is DFQATT and CDR2 SNEGSKA (reference sequence). CDR3 coding DNA: TGCAGTGCTCCCGCCGACAGGGCACAGCATTTT. Its protein is CSAPADRAQHF.

The V call is TRBV4-1, the J call TRBJ2-7; 9 positions match TRBD2. V trimming: 3 bases; J trimming: 6 bases; junction bases outside the gene matches: 9. The CDR3 loop spans 15 amino acids. Germline CDR1 is MGHRA and CDR2 is YSYEKL. CDR3 sequence: CASSQAPGLAAEQYF. Written as DNA, the CDR3 is TGCGCCAGCAGCCAGGCCCCGGGACTAGCCGCCGAGCAGTACTTC.

Remarks on this clone: At one boundary the junction diverges from the germline segment, which might be a read error. The chain joins TRBV7-9 to TRBJ2-2, with TRBD2 identical over 7 bases. The CDR3 is made up of 16 amino acids. Germline-derived CDR1 and CDR2 are SEHNR and FQNEAQ (reference sequence). The CDR3 loop reads CAGRLALDPGTGELFF. CDR3 sequence (DNA): TGTGCCGGCAGACTAGCACTCGATCCAGGCACCGGGGAGCTGTTTTTT.

This clone showed up just once. The chain has TRBV4-1 and TRBJ1-2, with D unresolved. Germline CDR1 and CDR2: MGHRA and YSYEKL. The V end was cut by 0 bases, the J end by 3 bases, with 11 bases between. The CDR3 consists of 15 residues. The CDR3: CASSQDPGLDYGYTF. The CDR3 DNA reads TGCGCCAGCAGCCAAGATCCCGGGCTAGACTATGGCTACACCTTC.

About this clone itself: Different DNA sequences within this sample yield the same CDR3. CDR3 DNA: TGTGCCAGCAGCTTAGAGGGTTTTTACGAGCAGTACTTC. Its translation: CASSLEGFYEQYF. This chain joins TRBV7-9 and TRBJ2-7; D gene uncertain. CDR1 is SEHNR, CDR2 FQNEAQ, per germline (reference sequence). Trimming took off 1 base at V and 4 bases at J, with 8 bases between the two ends. The CDR3 runs to 13 residues.

The chain recombines TRBV7-9 with TRBJ2-5; D tentatively reads TRBD1 or TRBD2 (5 bases each). Germline V lookup: CDR1 SEHNR, CDR2 FQNEAQ (reference sequence). CDR3 size: 15 residues. The V and J ends lost 2 bases and 9 bases respectively, with 19 bases between them. The CDR3 spells CASSLSGTFAWAQYF. Here the CDR3 DNA reads TGTGCCAGCAGCTTATCCGGGACCTTCGCTTGGGCCCAGTACTTC.

The chain carries TRBV10-2 and TRBJ1-1, with TRBD1 matching 7 bases. The CDR3 is 16 amino acids. Germline trimming cut 2 bases from V and 2 bases from J; bases unmatched to any gene: 8. Germline loops: CDR1 WSHSY, CDR2 SAAADI. The CDR3 region is CASSERFRDSNTEAFF. The CDR3 bases are TGCGCCAGCAGTGAGAGATTCCGGGACAGCAACACTGAAGCTTTCTTT.

The chain is built from TRBV6-5 and TRBJ2-5; 12 nucleotides match TRBD2. Unmatched junction bases numbered 4, after V lost 4 bases and J lost 1 base. The CDR3 runs to 16 residues. CDR1 is MNHEY and CDR2 is SVGAGI in the germline V gene. CDR3 DNA: TGTGCCAGCAGTTCCTGGACTAGCGGGACCCAAGAGACCCAGTACTTC. Translated, it gives CASSSWTSGTQETQYF.

The chain joins TRBV14 to TRBJ2-5; D not certain. From germline, CDR1 is SGHDN and CDR2 FVKESK. The CDR3 spans 18 residues. Trimming pared 1 base from V and 0 bases from J, leaving 18 bases between. For the CDR3, the DNA is TGTGCCAGCAGCCAAGTATCCCTAACTCTAGAAGACCAAGAGACCCAGTACTTC. Translating gives CASSQVSLTLEDQETQYF.

The V call is TRBV6-1, the J call TRBJ2-7, with D perhaps assigned TRBD1 or TRBD2 (6 bases each). The CDR3 is made up of 15 amino acids. Germline V gives CDR1 MNHNS, CDR2 SASEGT. Trimming removed 4 bases at V and 0 bases at J, with 13 bases between. CDR3 sequence: CASSVLGGASYEQYF. Written as DNA, the CDR3 is TGTGCCAGCAGTGTATTGGGGGGCGCCTCCTACGAGCAGTACTTC.

This clone was seen a single time. The chain combines TRBV14 with TRBJ1-2; unclear D gene. The CDR3 is 17 residues long. V dropped 2 bases and J dropped 6 bases, with 22 bases sitting between them. Per the germline V gene, CDR1 is SGHDN and CDR2 is FVKESK. This CDR3 reads CASSQYMEPGLGNGYTF. The CDR3 nucleotides read TGTGCCAGCAGCCAATATATGGAGCCGGGTTTAGGGAATGGCTACACCTTC.

About this clone itself: Other DNA sequences in the sample encode the same CDR3. V gene TRBV27 combines with J gene TRBJ1-5; D might be TRBD1 (6 bases). This CDR3 region has 14 residues. Germline V gene data show CDR1 as MNHEY and CDR2 as SMNVEV (reference sequence). V lost 6 bases, J lost 5 bases, and 14 bases lay in between. The CDR3 here is CASSLQGVHQPQHF. The CDR3, as DNA: TGTGCCAGCAGCTTACAGGGTGTTCATCAGCCCCAGCATTTT.

This clone was picked up one time. The rearrangement links TRBV29-1 to TRBJ2-7; 10 nucleotides align to TRBD1. This CDR3 is built from 14 residues. V lost 5 bases, J lost 7 bases, and 11 bases stayed unmatched. Germline values: CDR1 SQVTM, CDR2 ANQGSEA. CDR3 loop: CSVIPGQGLGEQYF. The CDR3 DNA is TGCAGCGTTATTCCGGGACAGGGGCTGGGTGAGCAGTACTTC.

A remark on this clone: Other DNA sequences of this sample code for an identical CDR3. V usage is TRBV7-9 and J usage is TRBJ2-7, with no clear D. This CDR3 is 11 amino acids long. V lost 1 base, J lost 5 bases, and 3 bases lay in between. Germline V gene data show CDR1 as SEHNR and CDR2 as FQNEAQ (reference sequence). CDR3 sequence: CASSLEDEQYF. CDR3 nucleotide sequence: TGTGCCAGCAGCTTAGAAGACGAGCAGTACTTC. The entire variable domain, with the rest obtained from reference TRBV7-9 and TRBJ2-7, is as follows: DTGVSQNPRHKITKRGQNVTFRCDPISEHNRLYWYRQTLGQGPEFLTYFQNEAQLEKSRLLSDRFSAERPKGSFSTLEIQRTEQGDSAMYLCASSLEDEQYFGPGTRLTVT.

This sequence joins TRBV4-3 and TRBJ1-1; D might be TRBD1 (5 bases). CDR1 LGHNA and CDR2 YSLEER come from the germline V gene. V lost 3 bases and J lost 4, with 15 bases in between. CDR3 length: 15 amino acids. CDR3 sequence reads: CASSHRVREGTEAFF. The CDR3 DNA is TGCGCCAGCAGCCATCGAGTCAGGGAGGGCACTGAAGCTTTCTTT.

The rearrangement joins TRBV14 to TRBJ2-7, with 8 bases lining up with TRBD2. The CDR3 is made up of 13 amino acids. Germline V gene sequence: CDR1 SGHDN, CDR2 FVKESK. V dropped 3 bases and J dropped 7; count of bases not matched to a gene: 5. The CDR3 sequence is CASSHGGAGEQYF. The CDR3 DNA follows: TGTGCCAGCAGCCACGGGGGGGCGGGGGAGCAGTACTTC.

This chain uses TRBV7-2 with TRBJ2-7; weak D call: TRBD2 (6 bases). V shed 3 bases and J shed 0 bases, with 12 bases lying between them. CDR1 is SGHTA and CDR2 is FQGNSA in the germline V gene. The CDR3 spans 15 residues. In DNA form, the CDR3 reads TGTGCCAGCAGCTTGACTAGTTTAGGCTCCTACGAGCAGTACTTC. Amino acid sequence: CASSLTSLGSYEQYF. Using reference TRBV7-2 and TRBJ2-7 for the parts outside the CDR3, the full variable domain is GAGVSQSPSNKVTEKGKDVELRCDPISGHTALYWYRQSLGQGLEFLIYFQGNSAPDKSGLPSDRFSAERTGGSVSTLTIQRTQQEDSAVYLCASSLTSLGSYEQYFGPGTRLTVT.

The rearrangement uses TRBV5-1 and TRBJ2-7; the match to TRBD1 covers 8 bases. Germline V gene data show CDR1 as SGHRS and CDR2 as YFSETQ. The CDR3 totals 15 residues. V was clipped by 4 bases and J by 2 bases; unmatched bases: 8. The CDR3 loop is CASSNGQGSAYEQYF. As DNA, the CDR3 is TGCGCCAGCAGCAACGGACAGGGCTCCGCCTACGAGCAGTACTTC.

The table lists this clone with a count of one. Because the CDR3's place on the DNA is in doubt, the DNA is left out and the CDR3 is given as listed by TCRdb. The gene calls are TRBV7-9 and TRBJ1-1; TRBD1, as called in the table, went unchecked against the DNA. The CDR3 is 17 amino acids in total, end residues counted. CDR1 is SEHNR and CDR2 is FQNEAQ in the germline V gene (reference sequence). CDR3 in amino acids: CVPAGIGLGGQNTEAFF.